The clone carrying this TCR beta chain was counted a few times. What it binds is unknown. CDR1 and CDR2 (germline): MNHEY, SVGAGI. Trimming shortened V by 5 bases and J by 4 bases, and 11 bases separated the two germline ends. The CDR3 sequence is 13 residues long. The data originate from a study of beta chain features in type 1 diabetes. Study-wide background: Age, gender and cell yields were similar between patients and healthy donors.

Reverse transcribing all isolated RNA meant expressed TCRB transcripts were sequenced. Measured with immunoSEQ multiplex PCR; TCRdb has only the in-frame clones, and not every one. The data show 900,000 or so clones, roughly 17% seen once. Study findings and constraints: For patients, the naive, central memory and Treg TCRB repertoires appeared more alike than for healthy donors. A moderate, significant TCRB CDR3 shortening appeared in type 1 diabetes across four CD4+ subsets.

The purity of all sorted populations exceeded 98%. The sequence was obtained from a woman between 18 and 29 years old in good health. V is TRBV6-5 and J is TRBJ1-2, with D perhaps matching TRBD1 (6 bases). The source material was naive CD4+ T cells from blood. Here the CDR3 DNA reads TGTGCCAGCAGTCTCACAGGGCGCTATGGCTACACCTTC. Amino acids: CASSLTGRYGYTF.